Described below is a single TCR beta chain sequence and its context. The sample is drawn from a study of blood T cell repertoires in COVID-19. For the study at large: COVID-19 samples, acute and convalescent, were from the United States, Italy and Spain.

The germline gives CDR1 MRHNA, CDR2 SNTAGT. V was shortened by 7 bases and J by 5 bases, with 29 bases between the two germline ends. The CDR3 consists of 18 residues. Data came from immunoSEQ multiplex PCR; TCRdb stores just in-frame clones and leaves some out. The table has over 200,000 clones, around 75% seen once. The TCR originated in a human donor in a cohort sampled during active COVID-19. This chain uses TRBV6-4 with TRBJ1-1, with D perhaps TRBD1 (6 bases). Sequencing was done on a sample of peripheral blood. The CDR3, as DNA: TGTGCCAGCATTCGCGTCCCGGGACATAAGGAGAGGGGGACTGAAGCTTTCTTT. Amino acid sequence: CASIRVPGHKERGTEAFF.